Given below is one T cell receptor beta chain in context. This CDR3 has 14 residues. Trimming cost V 2 bases and J 11 bases, with 15 bases left between them. Per the germline V gene, CDR1 is WSHSY and CDR2 is SAAADI. The data are from a study of T cell responses to AZD1222 COVID-19 vaccine. Profiled with immunoSEQ multiplex PCR; TCRdb holds only in-frame clones, not every one. The repertoire holds roughly 100,000 clones, with roughly 88% as singletons. This TCR was recovered from an adult in good health. This specimen was peripheral blood, taken on day 0 of AZD1222 vaccination. The chain is built from TRBV10-2 and TRBJ1-4; D uncertain. This CDR3 reads CASSERTPVQKLFF. The CDR3 DNA is TGCGCCAGCAGTGAGAGGACGCCGGTCCAGAAACTGTTTTTT.